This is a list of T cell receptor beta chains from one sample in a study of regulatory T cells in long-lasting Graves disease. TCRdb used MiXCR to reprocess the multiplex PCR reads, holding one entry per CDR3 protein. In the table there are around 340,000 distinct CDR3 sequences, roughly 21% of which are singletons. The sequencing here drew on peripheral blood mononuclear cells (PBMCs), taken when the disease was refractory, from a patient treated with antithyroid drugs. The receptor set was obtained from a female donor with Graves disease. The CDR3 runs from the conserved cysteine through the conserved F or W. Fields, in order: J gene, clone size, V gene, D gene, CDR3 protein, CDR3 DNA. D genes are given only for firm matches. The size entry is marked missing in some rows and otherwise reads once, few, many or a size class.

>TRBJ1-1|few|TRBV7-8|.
CASSPGPVTEAFF
TGTGCCAGCAGCCCCGGACCCGTTACTGAAGCTTTCTTT
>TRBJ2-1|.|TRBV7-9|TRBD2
CASSLVSGSPNEQFF
TGTGCCAGCAGCTTAGTTAGCGGGTCCCCCAATGAGCAGTTCTTC
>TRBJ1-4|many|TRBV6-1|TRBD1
CATSTGSYEKLFF
TGTGCCACCTCGACAGGGAGTTACGAAAAACTGTTTTTT
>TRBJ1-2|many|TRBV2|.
CASSDLSNYGYTF
TGTGCCAGCAGTGATCTGAGCAACTATGGCTACACCTTC
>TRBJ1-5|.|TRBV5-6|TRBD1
CASSISGTANQPQHF
TGTGCCAGCAGCATTTCCGGGACAGCGAATCAGCCCCAGCATTTT
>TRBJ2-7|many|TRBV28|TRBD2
CASSSGTSGFYEQYF
TGTGCCAGCAGTTCGGGGACTAGCGGGTTCTACGAGCAGTACTTC
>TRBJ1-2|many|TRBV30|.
CAWPGPNYGYTF
TGTGCCTGGCCCGGACCCAACTATGGCTACACCTTC
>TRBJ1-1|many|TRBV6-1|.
CASSQVYTEAFF
TGTGCCAGCAGTCAGGTTTACACTGAAGCTTTCTTT
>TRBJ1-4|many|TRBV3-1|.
CASSQQGGGEKLFF
TGTGCCAGCAGCCAACAGGGTGGAGGTGAAAAACTGTTTTTT
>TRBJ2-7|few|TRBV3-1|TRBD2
CASSQDSVAGHSYEQYF
TGTGCCAGCAGCCAAGATTCTGTAGCGGGTCACTCCTACGAGCAGTACTTC
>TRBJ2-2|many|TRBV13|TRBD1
CASSSFHRDRHTGELFF
TGTGCCAGCAGCTCATTTCACCGGGACAGGCACACCGGGGAGCTGTTTTTT
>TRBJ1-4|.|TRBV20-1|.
CSARGTVATNEKLFF
TGCAGTGCTAGAGGGACGGTCGCAACTAATGAAAAACTGTTTTTT
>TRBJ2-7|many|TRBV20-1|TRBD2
CSALGGAVQYF
TGCAGTGCACTCGGGGGGGCTGTGCAGTACTTC
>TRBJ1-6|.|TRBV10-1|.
CASSDPNSPLHF
TGCGCCAGCAGTGATCCGAATTCACCCCTCCACTTT
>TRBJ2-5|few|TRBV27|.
CASSLLGGARETQYF
TGTGCCAGCAGTTTATTAGGGGGGGCCCGGGAGACCCAGTACTTC
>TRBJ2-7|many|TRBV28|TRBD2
CASTIAGGPDEQYF
TGTGCCAGCACTATAGCGGGAGGGCCTGACGAGCAGTACTTC
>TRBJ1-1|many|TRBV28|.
CASSFVRGRTEAFF
TGTGCCAGCAGTTTCGTTAGAGGGAGAACTGAAGCTTTCTTT
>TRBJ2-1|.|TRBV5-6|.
CASSGTRGNEQFF
TGTGCCAGCAGCGGGACCAGGGGTAATGAGCAGTTCTTC
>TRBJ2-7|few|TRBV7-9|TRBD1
CASSLAKQGGRYEQYF
TGTGCCAGCAGCTTAGCTAAACAGGGGGGAAGGTACGAGCAGTACTTC
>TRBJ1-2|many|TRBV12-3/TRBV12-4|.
CASRGVYGYTF
TGTGCCAGCAGGGGGGTTTATGGCTACACCTTC
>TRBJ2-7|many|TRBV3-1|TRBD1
CASSLRRTGGHEQYF
TGTGCCAGCAGCCTTAGGAGGACAGGGGGCCACGAGCAGTACTTC
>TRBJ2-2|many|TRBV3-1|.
CASGPANTGELFF
TGTGCCAGCGGTCCGGCGAACACCGGGGAGCTGTTTTTT
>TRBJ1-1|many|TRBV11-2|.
CASSYPRAEAFF
TGTGCCAGCAGCTACCCAAGAGCAGAAGCTTTCTTT
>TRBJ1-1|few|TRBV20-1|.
CSASRAEVGNTEAFF
TGCAGTGCTAGCCGCGCAGAAGTCGGGAACACTGAAGCTTTCTTT
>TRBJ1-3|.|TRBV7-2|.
CASSLVRSSGNTIYF
TGTGCCAGCAGCTTAGTAAGGAGCTCTGGAAACACCATATATTTT
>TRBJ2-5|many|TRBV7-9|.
CASSSQGTLQETQYF
TGTGCCAGCAGCTCCCAGGGGACTCTGCAAGAGACCCAGTACTTC
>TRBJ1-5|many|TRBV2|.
CASSAGRGNQPQHF
TGTGCCAGCAGTGCCGGCAGGGGCAATCAGCCCCAGCATTTT
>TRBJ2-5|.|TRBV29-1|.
CSVRRAQETQYF
TGCAGCGTGAGAAGGGCCCAAGAGACCCAGTACTTC
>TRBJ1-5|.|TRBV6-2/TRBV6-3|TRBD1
CASSYADRGRQPQHF
TGTGCCAGCAGTTACGCGGACAGGGGGCGTCAGCCCCAGCATTTT
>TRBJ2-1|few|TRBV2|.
CASTRWGAEAKTEQFF
TGTGCCAGCACCCGCTGGGGGGCCGAAGCTAAGACGGAGCAGTTCTTC
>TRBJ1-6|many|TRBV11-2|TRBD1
CASSLARGRSFGNSPLHF
TGTGCCAGCAGCTTGGCCAGGGGGCGAAGCTTCGGTAATTCACCCCTCCACTTT
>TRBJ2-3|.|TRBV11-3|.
CASSPSLETDTQYF
TGTGCCAGCAGCCCATCGTTGGAAACAGATACGCAGTATTTT
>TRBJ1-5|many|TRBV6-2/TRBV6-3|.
CASSYKGPLNQPQHF
TGTGCCAGCAGTTACAAAGGGCCATTAAATCAGCCCCAGCATTTT
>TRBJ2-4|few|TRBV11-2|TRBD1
CASSVNRGPKNIQYF
TGTGCCAGCAGCGTGAACAGGGGACCCAAAAACATTCAGTACTTC
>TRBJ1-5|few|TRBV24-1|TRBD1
CATSAGTGDDSNQPQHF
TGTGCCACCAGTGCTGGGACAGGGGATGATAGCAATCAGCCCCAGCATTTT
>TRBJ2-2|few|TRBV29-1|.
CSAGTGSGTGELFF
TGCAGCGCCGGAACAGGGAGTGGAACCGGGGAGCTGTTTTTT
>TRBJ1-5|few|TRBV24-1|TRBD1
CATSDSGTGSSNQPQHF
TGTGCCACCAGTGATTCCGGGACAGGAAGTAGCAATCAGCCCCAGCATTTT
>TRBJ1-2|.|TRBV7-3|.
CASSRGLGADYGYTF
TGTGCCAGCAGTCGAGGCTTAGGGGCTGACTATGGCTACACCTTC
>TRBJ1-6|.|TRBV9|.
CASSGAGSPLHF
TGTGCCAGCAGCGGAGCGGGCTCACCCCTCCACTTT
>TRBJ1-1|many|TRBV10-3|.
CAISGADPEAFF
TGTGCCATCAGTGGAGCGGACCCTGAAGCTTTCTTT